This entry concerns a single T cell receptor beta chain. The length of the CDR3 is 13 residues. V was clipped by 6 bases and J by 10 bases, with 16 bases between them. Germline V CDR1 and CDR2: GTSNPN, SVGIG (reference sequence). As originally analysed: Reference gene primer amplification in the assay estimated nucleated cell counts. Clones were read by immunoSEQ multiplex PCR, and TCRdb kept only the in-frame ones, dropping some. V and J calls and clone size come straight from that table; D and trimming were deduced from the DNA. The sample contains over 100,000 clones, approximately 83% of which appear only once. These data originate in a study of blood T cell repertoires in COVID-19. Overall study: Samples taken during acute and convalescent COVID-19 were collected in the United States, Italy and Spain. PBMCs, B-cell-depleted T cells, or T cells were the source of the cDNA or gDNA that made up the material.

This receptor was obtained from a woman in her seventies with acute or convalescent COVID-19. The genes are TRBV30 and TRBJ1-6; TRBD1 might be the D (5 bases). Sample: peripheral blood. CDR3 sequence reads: CACLVGGYSPLHF. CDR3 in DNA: TGTGCCTGTCTCGTGGGGGGTTACTCACCCCTCCACTTT.